Only a few counts were recorded for the clone carrying this T cell receptor (beta chain). Its specificity is not known. V was clipped by 1 base and J by 2 bases; unmatched bases: 4. The CDR3 has 16 residues. CDR1 is SEHNR, CDR2 FQNEAQ, per germline (reference sequence). This entry is derived from a study of T cells in Graves' hyperthyroidism and ophthalmopathy. Study findings and constraints: The model forecast ophthalmopathy, anticipating it by a median 6.5 months before onset. In the blood, most expanded thyroid clonotypes above 0.001 appeared as well.

The source material, RNA transcripts, was used to amplify TCR beta CDR3 regions. The HTBI set primed first-round TCR CDR3 RT-PCR. TCRdb analysed the multiplex PCR reads with MiXCR anew, one entry per CDR3 protein. This table holds fewer than 850,000 distinct CDR3 sequences, around 16% found once. The sequence was obtained from a man aged 50 to 59 with Graves' hyperthyroidism. The sample comprised blood. The genes are TRBV7-9 and TRBJ1-3, with 8 bases fitting TRBD1. In DNA form, the CDR3 reads TGTGCCAGCAGCTTAGACATGACAGGGGCTGGAAACACCATATATTTT. As protein: CASSLDMTGAGNTIYF.